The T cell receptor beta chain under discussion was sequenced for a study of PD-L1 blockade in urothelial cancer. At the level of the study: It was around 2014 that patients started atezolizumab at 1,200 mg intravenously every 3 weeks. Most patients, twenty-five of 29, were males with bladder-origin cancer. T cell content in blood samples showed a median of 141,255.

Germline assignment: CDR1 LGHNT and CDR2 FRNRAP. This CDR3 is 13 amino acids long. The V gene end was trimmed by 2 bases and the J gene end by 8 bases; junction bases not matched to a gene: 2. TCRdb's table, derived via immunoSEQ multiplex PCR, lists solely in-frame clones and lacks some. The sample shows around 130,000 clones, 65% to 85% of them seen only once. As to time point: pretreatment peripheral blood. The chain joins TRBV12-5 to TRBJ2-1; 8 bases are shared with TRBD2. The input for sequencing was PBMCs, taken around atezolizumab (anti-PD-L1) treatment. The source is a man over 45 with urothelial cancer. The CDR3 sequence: CASGLPGGDEQFF. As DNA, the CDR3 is TGTGCTAGTGGTTTGCCCGGGGGGGATGAGCAGTTCTTC.